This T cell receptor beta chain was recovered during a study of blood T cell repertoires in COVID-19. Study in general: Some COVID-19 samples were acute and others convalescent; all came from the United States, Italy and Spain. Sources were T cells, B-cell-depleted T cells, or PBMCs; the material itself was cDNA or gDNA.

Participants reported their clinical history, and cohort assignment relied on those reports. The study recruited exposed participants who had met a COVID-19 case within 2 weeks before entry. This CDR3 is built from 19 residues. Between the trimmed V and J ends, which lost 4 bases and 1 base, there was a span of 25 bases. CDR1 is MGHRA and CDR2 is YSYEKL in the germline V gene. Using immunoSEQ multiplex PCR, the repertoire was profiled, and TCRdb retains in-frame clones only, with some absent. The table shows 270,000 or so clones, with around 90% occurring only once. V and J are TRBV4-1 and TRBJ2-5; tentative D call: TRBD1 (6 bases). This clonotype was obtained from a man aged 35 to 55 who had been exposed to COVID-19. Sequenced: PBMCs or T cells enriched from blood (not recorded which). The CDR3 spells CASSLIIVFDRTRQETQYF. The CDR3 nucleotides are TGCGCCAGCAGCCTTATAATTGTATTCGACAGGACACGCCAAGAGACCCAGTACTTC.